The present entry profiles one TCR beta chain with its context. This clonotype has only a few counts. It lacks a known antigen. The sample holds no much larger clone one base away, and base qualities are not on file. These data belong to a study of T-cell memory formation after mild COVID-19 (dated by TCRdb to 2020 to 2022). With respect to the entire study: TCR sequence clusters from the two donors were largely donor specific. T-cell clones expanding and contracting after mild COVID-19 in a couple of donors were tracked by longitudinal TCRalpha and TCRbeta repertoire sequencing. The cohort was made up of two young adult volunteers, one female and one male, who were previously healthy. Overall results and qualifications from the work: Only a couple of mild cases were covered by the study, and larger cohorts that include severe cases with pre-infection samples were considered necessary. Balanced CD4/CD8 phenotypes were observed for clones contracting from day 15 to 85, whereas a bias towards CD4+ was observed for a second wave of clones expanding from day 15 to 37. Contracting CD4+ clones were found mainly in CM and EM memory subsets, while CD8+ clones were enriched in EMRA. Some responding clones were found in pre-infection memory, which suggests that pre-existing cross-reactive memory T cells took part in the SARS-CoV-2 response. The second-wave clones that peaked on day 37 were not confirmed to be SARS-CoV-2 specific.

The sequencing machine was an Illumina NovaSeq 6000. TCRalpha and TCRbeta cDNA libraries were constructed by 5'RACE with constant-segment primers, with sample barcodes and unique molecular identifiers being introduced. Trizol reagent was used to extract RNA from every sample. Library amplification was performed in two PCR steps, and a second sample barcode and Illumina TruSeq adapters were introduced in the second step. Libraries were sequenced on an Illumina NovaSeq with 2 x 150 bp paired-end reads. In the paper's pipeline: Reads were demultiplexed and collapsed into UMI-guided consensus sequences with migec v1.2.7. Using mixcr v2.1.11, the UMI consensuses were aligned to TRA and TRB V and J templates and assembled into clonotypes. Expanded or contracted clonotypes were those called significant by both edgeR and NoisET, with noise models trained on biological replicates. For edgeR calls, the cutoffs were a false discovery rate-adjusted p below 0.01 and a log2 fold-change threshold of 1. As an exploratory analysis of dynamics, max-normalized trajectories of the 1000 most abundant clonotypes were examined with PCA combined with hierarchical clustering. Separately sequenced CD4+ and CD8+ repertoires were used to assign a CD4 or CD8 phenotype to each responding clone. The public reads were reprocessed in TCRdb via fastp at Q25 and MiXCR, keeping in-frame beta chains. All rows with the same CDR3 protein become a single entry with the most common DNA and genes. It is TCRdb's table, rather than the study itself, that gives the V and J calls and clone size. The table for this sample lists under 300,000 distinct CDR3 sequences; about a sixth of them were counted only once. The biggest ten clones account for around 23% of the sample.

V is clipped by 5 bases and J by 0 bases, and the sequence between their germline boundaries is 8 bases long. Measured from the cysteine to the phenylalanine, the CDR3 is 13 residues long. The CDR3 DNA has 39 bases and is translated from base 1. CDR1 and CDR2 were assigned from the germline V gene (reference sequence) as PRHDT and FYEKMQ. PBMCs were isolated by Ficoll-Paque density gradient centrifugation. The chain employs TRBV13 and TRBJ2-7; no D gene call is confident. The material sequenced was PBMCs or a T cell subset sorted from them (not recorded which). This sequence was found in a young man who had mild COVID-19 (a few samples of this study predate the infection). The sample titles of this study are shuffled in the database, so cell type and time point are left out; the donor was told from shared clones. The CDR3 is CASSHAGSYEQYF. The nucleotide sequence reads TGTGCCAGCAGCCACGCCGGCTCCTACGAGCAGTACTTC.